The 9 T cell receptor beta chains listed next were all sequenced from one sample in a study of cytomegalovirus exposure and HLA in healthy donors. The PCR used 60 Vbeta and 13 Jbeta primers. Data came from immunoSEQ multiplex PCR; TCRdb stores just in-frame clones and leaves some out. The sample has about 220,000 clones; about 70% are singletons. Sequencing was done on a sample of PBMCs. The origin of the receptors is a woman under 40 in good health and CMV-seronegative.

Points on this clone: This same CDR3 is encoded by further DNA sequences in the sample. This sequence joins TRBV5-1 and TRBJ1-5, with 10 bases lining up with TRBD1. Germline values: CDR1 SGHRS, CDR2 YFSETQ. The CDR3 contains 16 residues. V dropped 4 bases and J dropped 7; count of bases not matched to a gene: 11. The DNA of the CDR3 is TGCGCCAGCAGCCCAGGACAGGGGGAGGCTCGCCAGCCCCAGCATTTT. This sequence encodes CASSPGQGEARQPQHF.

This clone appeared a few times. V usage is TRBV27 and J usage is TRBJ2-7; 8 nucleotides match TRBD1. CDR1 is MNHEY and CDR2 is SMNVEV in the germline V gene (reference sequence). This CDR3 region has 13 residues. The V and J ends lost 5 bases and 5 bases, in that order; junction bases with no gene match: 5. CDR3 in amino acids: CASSLGTGDEQYF. The CDR3 DNA is TGTGCCAGCAGTCTGGGGACAGGTGACGAGCAGTACTTC.

The V and J genes are TRBV14 and TRBJ1-1; no definite D call. Germline V gene data show CDR1 as SGHDN and CDR2 as FVKESK. With 0 bases removed from V and 4 bases from J, the gap between germline ends came to 12 bases. The CDR3 has 15 residues. The CDR3 DNA sequence: TGTGCCAGCAGCCAAGAGGTCCTTAGTGGCACTGAAGCTTTCTTT. The encoded protein is CASSQEVLSGTEAFF.

In its sample, this clone was seen a few times. The CDR3 spells CASSLVSAGGTGELFF. CDR3 DNA sequence: TGTGCCAGCAGCTTAGTTAGCGCGGGGGGCACCGGGGAGCTGTTTTTT. The chain combines TRBV11-2 with TRBJ2-2, with 8 bases that match TRBD2. Trimming took 1 base from V and 4 from J; bases not matched to a gene: 5. The CDR3 sequence is 16 residues long. CDR1 is SGHAT, CDR2 FQNNGV, per germline.

The rearrangement joins TRBV5-6 to TRBJ2-7, with TRBD1 as a possible D gene (6 bases). V lost 4 bases and J 3 bases, leaving 17 bases between the germline ends. CDR1 is SGHDT, CDR2 YYEEEE, per germline. The CDR3 is made up of 15 amino acids. The CDR3 nucleotides read TGTGCCAGCAGCCCAAGGGCCACAGGGCACTACGAGCAGTACTTC. Translation gives CASSPRATGHYEQYF.

V and J are TRBV6-1 and TRBJ2-7; D not certain. Germline-derived CDR1 and CDR2 are MNHNS and SASEGT. The CDR3 is made up of 12 amino acids. Trimming removed 2 bases at V and 4 bases at J, with 6 bases between. CDR3 protein: CASSEWLYEQYF. The DNA of the CDR3 is TGTGCCAGCAGTGAATGGCTTTACGAGCAGTACTTC.

The chain employs TRBV9 and TRBJ2-1; 10 bases are shared with TRBD2. CDR3 size: 17 residues. After removal of 2 bases from V and 1 base from J, the junction contained 6 bases not matched to a gene. Germline CDR1 and CDR2: SGDLS and YYNGEE. For the CDR3, the DNA is TGTGCCAGCAGCGTTGTTGCTAGCGGGGGATCCTACAATGAGCAGTTCTTC. Its protein product is CASSVVASGGSYNEQFF.

This clone was detected ten times or more. The chain carries TRBV7-9 and TRBJ1-1, with TRBD1 matching 11 bases. V shed 5 bases and J 11 bases; nucleotides not matched to a gene: 10. The CDR3 is made up of 14 amino acids. The V gene's germline CDR1 is SEHNR and CDR2 FQNEAQ (reference sequence). The chain's CDR3 is CASSARTGGGGAFF. In DNA, the CDR3 is TGTGCCAGCAGCGCCCGGACAGGGGGCGGTGGGGCTTTCTTT.

The chain carries TRBV7-6 and TRBJ1-5; TRBD1 matches 8 bases. The CDR3 totals 16 residues. V shed 5 bases, J shed 2 bases, and the junction held 8 bases outside the gene matches. Per germline, CDR1 SGHVS and CDR2 FNYEAQ. The CDR3 region has the DNA TGTGCCAGCAGCCCCCTTCCGGGACAGGGCAATCAGCCCCAGCATTTT. Its protein product is CASSPLPGQGNQPQHF.